This record looks at one TCR beta chain sequence and its context. The CDR3 is 19 residues long. V lost 3 bases, J lost 2 bases, and 23 bases lay in between. Germline V gene data show CDR1 as MGHRA and CDR2 as YSYEKL. This sample was included in a study of T cells in Graves' hyperthyroidism and ophthalmopathy. Amplified regions were TCR beta CDR3 sequences from RNA transcripts. First-round RT-PCR targeting the TCR CDR3 was performed with the HTBI primer set. TCRdb reprocessed the multiplex PCR reads with MiXCR, giving one entry per CDR3 protein. Found here are roughly 710,000 distinct CDR3 sequences, over 35% of them singletons; the top ten hold roughly 31%.

This sequence originates from a woman between 35 and 50 years old with Graves' hyperthyroidism. The V call is TRBV4-1, the J call TRBJ1-5; perhaps TRBD1 as D (6 bases). Sequenced material: blood. CDR3: CASSQGAGTGERRNQPQHF. The CDR3 DNA follows: TGCGCCAGCAGCCAGGGGGCCGGGACCGGAGAGAGACGCAATCAGCCCCAGCATTTT.